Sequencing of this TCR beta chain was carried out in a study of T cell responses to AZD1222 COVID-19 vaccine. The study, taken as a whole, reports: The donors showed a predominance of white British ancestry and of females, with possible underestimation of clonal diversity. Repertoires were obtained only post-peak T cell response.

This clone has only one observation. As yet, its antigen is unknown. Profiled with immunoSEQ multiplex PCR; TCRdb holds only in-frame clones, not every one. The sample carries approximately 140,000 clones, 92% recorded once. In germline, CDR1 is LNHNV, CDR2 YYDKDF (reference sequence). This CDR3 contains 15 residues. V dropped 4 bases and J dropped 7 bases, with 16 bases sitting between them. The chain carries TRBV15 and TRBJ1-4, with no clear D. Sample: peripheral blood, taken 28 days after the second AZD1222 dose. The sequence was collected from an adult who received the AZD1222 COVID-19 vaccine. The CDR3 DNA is TGTGCCACCAGCACCCAGTGGGGTAACCGTGAAAAACTGTTTTTT. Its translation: CATSTQWGNREKLFF. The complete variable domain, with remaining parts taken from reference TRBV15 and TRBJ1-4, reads DAMVIQNPRYQVTQFGKPVTLSCSQTLNHNVMYWYQQKSSQAPKLLFHYYDKDFNNEADTPDNFQSRRPNTSFCFLDIRSPGLGDTAMYLCATSTQWGNREKLFFGSGTQLSVL.